This is a list of T cell receptor beta chains from one sample in a study of T cell changes during pregnancy in multiple sclerosis. Profiling relied on immunoSEQ multiplex PCR, and the TCRdb table lists in-frame clones only, not all of them. This sample yields approximately 74,000 clones, of which less than 90% are seen a single time; roughly 3.3% belongs to the top ten. The sequences come from peripheral blood, collected before pregnancy. The source of these receptors is a female donor with multiple sclerosis, enrolled in a pregnancy study. Both conserved end residues are trimmed from each CDR3. Only part of the rows carry a size: once, few, many, or a class if the clone is expanded.

clone_size: .; v_call: TRBV6-6; cdr3_aa: ASSYKVAGGNEQF
clone_size: .; v_call: TRBV7-9; cdr3_aa: ASSRQTDTQY
clone_size: .; v_call: TRBV7-2; cdr3_aa: ASRPSGREDTQY
clone_size: .; v_call: TRBV2; cdr3_aa: ASSESRAEAF
clone_size: .; v_call: TRBV19; cdr3_aa: ASSLTVGLAGVWRGPGELF
clone_size: .; v_call: TRBV19; cdr3_aa: ASSMTGGEDTQY
clone_size: .; v_call: TRBV18; cdr3_aa: ASSPSGTGVRGYT
clone_size: .; v_call: TRBV7-2; cdr3_aa: ASSFGTGRYEQY
clone_size: .; v_call: TRBV6-5; cdr3_aa: ASSYRRGNTEAF
clone_size: .; v_call: TRBV15; cdr3_aa: ATSTRSEETQY
clone_size: .; v_call: TRBV4-1; cdr3_aa: ASSQKPGQGYEAGELF
clone_size: .; v_call: TRBV29-1; cdr3_aa: SVLQGVYEQY
clone_size: once; v_call: TRBV6-1; cdr3_aa: ASSDQQGWGPNEQY
clone_size: .; v_call: TRBV27; cdr3_aa: ASSPMQGAKDEQY
clone_size: .; v_call: TRBV7-6; cdr3_aa: ASSFGTGNSPLH
clone_size: .; v_call: TRBV9; cdr3_aa: ASSFEQGAEQY
clone_size: once; v_call: TRBV19; cdr3_aa: ASRDGGLAEKEQY
clone_size: .; v_call: TRBV7-2; cdr3_aa: ASNRWGGFSGYT
clone_size: .; v_call: TRBV30; cdr3_aa: AWSPLYNEQF
clone_size: few; v_call: TRBV6-5; cdr3_aa: ASSYSRTGDSPLH
clone_size: once; v_call: TRBV29-1; cdr3_aa: SAGGQGVTEAF
clone_size: .; v_call: TRBV9; cdr3_aa: ASRAQVGLPEAF
clone_size: few; v_call: TRBV6-1; cdr3_aa: ASSGGQGGVGTEAF
clone_size: .; v_call: TRBV11-2; cdr3_aa: ASSLGGVNQPQH
clone_size: .; v_call: TRBV11-2; cdr3_aa: ASSLLQGTEAF
clone_size: .; v_call: TRBV6-5; cdr3_aa: ASAGSGNTIY
clone_size: .; v_call: TRBV19; cdr3_aa: ASSRYRDFSYEQY
clone_size: .; v_call: TRBV19; cdr3_aa: ASSAGQKNQPQH
clone_size: few; v_call: TRBV5-1; cdr3_aa: ASSFGGGAYEQY
clone_size: .; v_call: TRBV4-2; cdr3_aa: ASSQIRGQEDPDYGYT
clone_size: .; v_call: TRBV27; cdr3_aa: ASSLSVGTGSGEQY
clone_size: .; v_call: TRBV6-1; cdr3_aa: AGQATRTDTQY
clone_size: .; v_call: TRBV6-6; cdr3_aa: ASSYSAGSGGNTIY
clone_size: once; v_call: TRBV7-7; cdr3_aa: ASSSGTSGLDEQY
clone_size: .; v_call: TRBV5-1; cdr3_aa: ASSLRDSYEQY
clone_size: .; v_call: TRBV7-7; cdr3_aa: ASSLQVSFEQY
clone_size: .; v_call: TRBV23-1; cdr3_aa: ASSQRGGSPNYGYT
clone_size: .; v_call: TRBV20-1; cdr3_aa: SPGRPNEQF
clone_size: .; v_call: TRBV2; cdr3_aa: ASYLQGAGTEAF
clone_size: .; v_call: TRBV4-3; cdr3_aa: ASSQDTGMGTEAF
clone_size: .; v_call: TRBV6-1; cdr3_aa: ASSERGSVQPQH
clone_size: .; v_call: TRBV5-1; cdr3_aa: ASSLDRRSYEQY
clone_size: .; v_call: TRBV27; cdr3_aa: ASSSIVGQTDTQY
clone_size: .; v_call: TRBV9; cdr3_aa: ASSVSPATNEKLF
clone_size: .; v_call: TRBV5-6; cdr3_aa: ASSLGQGGARSYGYT
clone_size: .; v_call: TRBV27; cdr3_aa: ASSLWGGGSEQY